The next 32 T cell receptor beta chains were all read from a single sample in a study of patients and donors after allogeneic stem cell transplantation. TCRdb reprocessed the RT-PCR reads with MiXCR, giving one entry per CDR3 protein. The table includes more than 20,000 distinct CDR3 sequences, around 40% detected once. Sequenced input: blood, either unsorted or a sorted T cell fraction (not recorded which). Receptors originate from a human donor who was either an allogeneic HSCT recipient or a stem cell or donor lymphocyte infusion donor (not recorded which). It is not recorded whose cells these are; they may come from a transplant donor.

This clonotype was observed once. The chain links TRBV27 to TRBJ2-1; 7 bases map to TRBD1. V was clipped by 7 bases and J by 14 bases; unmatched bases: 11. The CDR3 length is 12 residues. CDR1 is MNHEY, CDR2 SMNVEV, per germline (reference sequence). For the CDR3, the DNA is TGTGCCAGCACCGACAGTCGACAGGGTGAGTTCTTC. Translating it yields CASTDSRQGEFF.

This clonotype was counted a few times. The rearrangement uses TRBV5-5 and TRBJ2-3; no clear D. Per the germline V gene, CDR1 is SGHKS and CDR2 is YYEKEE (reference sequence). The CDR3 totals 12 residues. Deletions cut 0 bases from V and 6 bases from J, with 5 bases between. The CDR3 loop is CASSLEGDTQYF. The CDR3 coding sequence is TGTGCCAGCAGCTTGGAAGGTGATACGCAGTATTTT.

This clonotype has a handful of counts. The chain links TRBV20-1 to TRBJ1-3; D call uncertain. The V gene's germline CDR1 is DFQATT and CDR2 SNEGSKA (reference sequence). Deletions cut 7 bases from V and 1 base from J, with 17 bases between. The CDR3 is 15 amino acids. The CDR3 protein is CSVELDGQSGNTIYF. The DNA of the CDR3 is TGCAGTGTGGAGTTGGACGGTCAGTCTGGAAACACCATATATTTT.

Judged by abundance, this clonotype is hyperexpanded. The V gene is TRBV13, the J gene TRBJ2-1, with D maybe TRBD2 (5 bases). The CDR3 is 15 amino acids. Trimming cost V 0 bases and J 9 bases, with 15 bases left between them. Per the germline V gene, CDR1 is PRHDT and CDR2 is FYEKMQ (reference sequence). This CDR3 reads CASSLGLRAYGEQFF. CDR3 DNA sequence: TGTGCCAGCAGCTTAGGCCTGAGGGCATACGGTGAGCAGTTCTTC.

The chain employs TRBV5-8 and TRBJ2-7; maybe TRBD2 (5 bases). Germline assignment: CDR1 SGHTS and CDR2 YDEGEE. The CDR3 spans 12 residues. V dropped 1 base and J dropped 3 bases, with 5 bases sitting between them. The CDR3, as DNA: TGTGCCAGCAGCTTGCGGGACTACGAGCAGTACTTC. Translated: CASSLRDYEQYF.

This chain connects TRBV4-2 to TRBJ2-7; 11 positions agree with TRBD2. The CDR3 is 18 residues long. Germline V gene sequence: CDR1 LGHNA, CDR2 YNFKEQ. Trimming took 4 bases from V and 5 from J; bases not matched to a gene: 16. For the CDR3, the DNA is TGTGCCAGCAGCCGTAAAACTAGCGGGAGTGGCCACTGGGACGAGCAGTACTTC. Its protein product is CASSRKTSGSGHWDEQYF.

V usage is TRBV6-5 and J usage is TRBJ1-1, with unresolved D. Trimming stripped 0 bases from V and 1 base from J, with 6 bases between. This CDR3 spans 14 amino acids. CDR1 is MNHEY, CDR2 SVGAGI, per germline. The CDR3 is CASSYSTGNTEAFF. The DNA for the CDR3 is TGTGCCAGCAGTTACTCGACTGGGAACACTGAAGCTTTCTTT.

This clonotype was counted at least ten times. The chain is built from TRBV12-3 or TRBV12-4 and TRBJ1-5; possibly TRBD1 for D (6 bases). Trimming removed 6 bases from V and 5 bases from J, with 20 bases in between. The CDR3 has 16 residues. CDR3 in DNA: TGTGCCAGCAGGTTGAACAGGGTAGGGTACTATCAGCCCCAGCATTTT. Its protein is CASRLNRVGYYQPQHF.

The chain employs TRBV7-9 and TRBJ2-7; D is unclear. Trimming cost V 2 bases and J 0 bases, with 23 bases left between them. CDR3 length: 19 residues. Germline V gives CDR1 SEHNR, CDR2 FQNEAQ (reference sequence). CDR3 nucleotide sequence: TGTGCCAGCAGCTTACCTTTGGGTGTAGGGCCCCGTTCCTCCTACGAGCAGTACTTC. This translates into CASSLPLGVGPRSSYEQYF.

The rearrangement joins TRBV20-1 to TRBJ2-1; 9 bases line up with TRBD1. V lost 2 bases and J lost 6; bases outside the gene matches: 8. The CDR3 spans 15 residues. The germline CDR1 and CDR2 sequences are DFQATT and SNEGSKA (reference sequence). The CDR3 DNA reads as TGCAGTGCTAGACCTCCGGACAGGGGAGGCAATGAGCAGTTCTTC. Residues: CSARPPDRGGNEQFF.

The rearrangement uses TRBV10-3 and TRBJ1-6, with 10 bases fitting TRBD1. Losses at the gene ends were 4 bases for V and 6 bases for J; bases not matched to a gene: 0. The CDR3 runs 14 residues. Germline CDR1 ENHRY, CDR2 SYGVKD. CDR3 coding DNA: TGTGCCATCAGTGGGACAGGGGGTAATTCACCCCTCCACTTT. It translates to CAISGTGGNSPLHF.

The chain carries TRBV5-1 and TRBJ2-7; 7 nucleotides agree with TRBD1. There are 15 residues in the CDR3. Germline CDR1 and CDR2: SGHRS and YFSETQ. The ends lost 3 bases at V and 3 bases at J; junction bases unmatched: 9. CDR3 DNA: TGCGCCAGCAGCTGGACTTCTGACAGGGACTACGAGCAGTACTTC. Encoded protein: CASSWTSDRDYEQYF.

The CDR3 bases are TGTGCCAGCAGCAACTCCGGAACGTCTACGGATAATTCACCCCTCCACTTT. Translating gives CASSNSGTSTDNSPLHF. The chain is built from TRBV7-2 and TRBJ1-6; D gene unclear. Deletions cut 5 bases from V and 5 bases from J, with 19 bases between. The CDR3 loop spans 17 amino acids. Germline CDR1 SGHTA, CDR2 FQGNSA.

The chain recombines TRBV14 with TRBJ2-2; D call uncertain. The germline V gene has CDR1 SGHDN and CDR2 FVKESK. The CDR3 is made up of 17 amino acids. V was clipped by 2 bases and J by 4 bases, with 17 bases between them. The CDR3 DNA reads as TGTGCCAGCAGCCAATACCGTAGGTCAGCCCCCACCGGGGAGCTGTTTTTT. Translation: CASSQYRRSAPTGELFF.

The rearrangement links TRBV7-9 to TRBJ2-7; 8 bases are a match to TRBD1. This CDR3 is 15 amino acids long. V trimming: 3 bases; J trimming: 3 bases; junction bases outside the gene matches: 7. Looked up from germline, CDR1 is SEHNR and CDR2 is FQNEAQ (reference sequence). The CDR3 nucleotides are TGTGCCAGCAGCTTCTCGGACAGGGTCAGCTACGAGCAGTACTTC. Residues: CASSFSDRVSYEQYF.

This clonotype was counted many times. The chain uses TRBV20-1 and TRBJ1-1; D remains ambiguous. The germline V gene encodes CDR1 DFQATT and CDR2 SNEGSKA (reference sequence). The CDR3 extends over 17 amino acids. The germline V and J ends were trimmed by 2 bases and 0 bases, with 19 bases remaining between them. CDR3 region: CSARTLDGHSLNTEAFF. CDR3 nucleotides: TGCAGTGCTAGAACATTGGACGGCCACTCTTTGAACACTGAAGCTTTCTTT.

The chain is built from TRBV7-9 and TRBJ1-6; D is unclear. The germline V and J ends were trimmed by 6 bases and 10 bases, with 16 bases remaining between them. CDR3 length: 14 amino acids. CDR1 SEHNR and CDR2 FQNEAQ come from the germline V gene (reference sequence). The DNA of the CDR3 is TGTGCCAGCAGGGCGGTGGAGTTGTGGTCACCCCTCCACTTT. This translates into CASRAVELWSPLHF.

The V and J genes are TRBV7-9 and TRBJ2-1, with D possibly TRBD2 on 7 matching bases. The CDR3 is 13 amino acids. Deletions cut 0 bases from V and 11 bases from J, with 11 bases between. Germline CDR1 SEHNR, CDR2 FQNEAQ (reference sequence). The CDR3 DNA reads TGTGCCAGCAGCTTAGCCGGGGGGCGACAGCAGTTCTTC. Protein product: CASSLAGGRQQFF.

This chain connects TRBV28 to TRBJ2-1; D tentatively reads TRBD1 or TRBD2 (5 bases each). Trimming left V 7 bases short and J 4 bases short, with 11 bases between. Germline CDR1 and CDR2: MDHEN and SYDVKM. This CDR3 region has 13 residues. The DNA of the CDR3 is TGTGCCAGCAATTTTGGGGGTTACAATGAGCAGTTCTTC. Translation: CASNFGGYNEQFF.

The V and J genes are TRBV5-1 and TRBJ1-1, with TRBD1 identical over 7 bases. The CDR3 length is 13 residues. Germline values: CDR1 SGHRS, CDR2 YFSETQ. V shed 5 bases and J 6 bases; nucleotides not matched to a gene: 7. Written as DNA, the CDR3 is TGCGCCAGCAGTGGACAGGAGATCGCTGAAGCTTTCTTT. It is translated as CASSGQEIAEAFF.

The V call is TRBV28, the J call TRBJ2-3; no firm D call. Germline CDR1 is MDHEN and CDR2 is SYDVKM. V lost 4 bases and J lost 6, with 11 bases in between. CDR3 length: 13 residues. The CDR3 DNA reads TGTGCCAGCAGTTCGACGACTGGGGATACGCAGTATTTT. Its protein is CASSSTTGDTQYF.

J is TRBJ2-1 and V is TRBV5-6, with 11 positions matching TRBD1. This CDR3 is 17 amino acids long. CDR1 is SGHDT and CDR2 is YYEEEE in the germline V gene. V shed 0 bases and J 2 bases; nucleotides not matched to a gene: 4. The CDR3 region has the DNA TGTGCCAGCAGCTTGGTGTGGGGACAGGGGGCCTACAATGAGCAGTTCTTC. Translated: CASSLVWGQGAYNEQFF.

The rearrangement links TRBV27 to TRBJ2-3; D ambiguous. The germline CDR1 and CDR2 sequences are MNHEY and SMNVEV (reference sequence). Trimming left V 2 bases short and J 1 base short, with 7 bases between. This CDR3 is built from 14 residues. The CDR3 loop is CASSLRRGTDTQYF. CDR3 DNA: TGTGCCAGCAGTTTAAGAAGGGGCACAGATACGCAGTATTTT.

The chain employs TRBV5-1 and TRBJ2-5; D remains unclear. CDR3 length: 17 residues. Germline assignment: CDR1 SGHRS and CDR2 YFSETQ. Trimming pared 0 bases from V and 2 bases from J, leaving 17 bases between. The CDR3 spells CASSLAPKWPMQETQYF. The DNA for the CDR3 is TGCGCCAGCAGCTTGGCCCCGAAATGGCCAATGCAAGAGACCCAGTACTTC.

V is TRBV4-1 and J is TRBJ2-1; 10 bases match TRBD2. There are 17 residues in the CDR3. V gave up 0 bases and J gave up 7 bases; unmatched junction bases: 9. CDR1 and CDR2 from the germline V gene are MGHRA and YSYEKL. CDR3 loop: CASSQDEWLAGDNEQFF. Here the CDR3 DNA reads TGCGCCAGCAGCCAAGATGAGTGGCTAGCGGGAGATAATGAGCAGTTCTTC.

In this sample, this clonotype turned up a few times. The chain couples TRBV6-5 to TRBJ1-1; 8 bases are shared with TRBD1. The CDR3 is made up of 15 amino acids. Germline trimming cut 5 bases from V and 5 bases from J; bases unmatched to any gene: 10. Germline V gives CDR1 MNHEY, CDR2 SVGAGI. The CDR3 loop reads CASSTRQGWETEAFF. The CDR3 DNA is TGTGCCAGCAGTACAAGACAGGGGTGGGAGACTGAAGCTTTCTTT.

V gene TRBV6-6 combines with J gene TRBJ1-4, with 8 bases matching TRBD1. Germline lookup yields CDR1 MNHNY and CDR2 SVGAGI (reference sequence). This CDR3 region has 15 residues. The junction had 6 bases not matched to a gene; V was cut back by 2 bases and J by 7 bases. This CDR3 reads CASSYGDRPFEKLFF. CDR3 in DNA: TGTGCCAGCAGTTACGGGGACAGGCCTTTTGAAAAACTGTTTTTT.

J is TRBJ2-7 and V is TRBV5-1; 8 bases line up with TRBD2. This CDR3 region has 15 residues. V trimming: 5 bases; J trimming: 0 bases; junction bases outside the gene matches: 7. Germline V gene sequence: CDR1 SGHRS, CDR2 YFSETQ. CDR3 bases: TGCGCCAGCAGTTTCGACGGGACTAGCTCCTACGAGCAGTACTTC. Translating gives CASSFDGTSSYEQYF.

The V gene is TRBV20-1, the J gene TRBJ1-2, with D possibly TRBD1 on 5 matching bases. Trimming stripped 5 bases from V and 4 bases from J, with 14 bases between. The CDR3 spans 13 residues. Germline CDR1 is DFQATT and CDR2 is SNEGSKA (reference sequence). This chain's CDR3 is CSASGTRVYGYTF. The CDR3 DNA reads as TGCAGTGCTTCCGGGACCCGGGTCTATGGCTACACCTTC.

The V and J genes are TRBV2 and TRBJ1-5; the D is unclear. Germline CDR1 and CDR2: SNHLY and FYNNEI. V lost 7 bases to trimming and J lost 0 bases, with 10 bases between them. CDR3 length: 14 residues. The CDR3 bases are TGTGCCAGCAAGGCAGGTGGTAGCAATCAGCCCCAGCATTTT. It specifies CASKAGGSNQPQHF.

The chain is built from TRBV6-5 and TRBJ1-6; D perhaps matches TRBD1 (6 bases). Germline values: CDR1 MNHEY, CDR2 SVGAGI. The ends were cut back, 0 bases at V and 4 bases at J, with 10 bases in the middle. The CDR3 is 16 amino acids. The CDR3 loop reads CASSYSGGVYNSPLHF. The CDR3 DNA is TGTGCCAGCAGTTACTCGGGGGGCGTTTATAATTCACCCCTCCACTTT.

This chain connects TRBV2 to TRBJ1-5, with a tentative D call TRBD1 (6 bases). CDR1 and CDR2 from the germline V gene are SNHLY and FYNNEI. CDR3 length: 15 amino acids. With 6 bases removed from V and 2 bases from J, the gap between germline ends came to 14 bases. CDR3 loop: CASRDRLGGNQPQHF. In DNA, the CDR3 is TGTGCCAGCAGAGACAGGCTCGGGGGCAATCAGCCCCAGCATTTT.